This entry describes one TCR beta chain. The antigen remains unidentified. This may arise from a read error, as a much more abundant clone is one base away. In this CDR3 the conserved last residue, phenylalanine or tryptophan, is missing, so a read error is likely. The data derive from a study of Graves' ophthalmopathy and Graves' hyperthyroidism. At the level of the study: Hyperthyroidism qualified as stable when ophthalmopathy did not develop within 18 months of follow-up. Study-wide results and limits: The majority of expanded thyroid clonotypes above 0.001 frequency also occurred in blood.

Amplification from RNA transcripts yielded the TCR beta CDR3 regions. An initial RT-PCR round employing HTBI primers preceded a second-round multiplex PCR. TCRdb processed the multiplex PCR reads anew with MiXCR; each CDR3 protein has one entry. This table has approximately 540,000 distinct CDR3 sequences, less than 45% appearing once. The germline CDR1 and CDR2 sequences are SGHTA and FQGNSA. V was pared by 3 bases and J by 6 bases, with 6 bases between. The CDR3 is 13 residues long. This TCR was sampled from an adult man with Graves' hyperthyroidism. Material: peripheral blood or thyroid tissue (not recorded which). The chain couples TRBV7-2 to TRBJ1-6; D not resolved. Written as DNA, the CDR3 is TGTGCCAGCAGCTTGAGCAGTAATTCACCCCTCCACCTT. Its protein product is CASSLSSNSPLHL.